A selection of T cell receptor beta chains follows, all from one sample in a study of T cell responses to AZD1222 COVID-19 vaccine. This table comes from immunoSEQ multiplex PCR, and its TCRdb copy is limited to in-frame clones, with some not included. The sample holds under 150,000 clones, 93% seen once. Specimen: peripheral blood, collected on day 0 of AZD1222 vaccination. The receptors derive from an adult in good health. Both conserved end residues are part of each CDR3. Each record gives: J gene, D gene, clone size, V gene, CDR3 protein, CDR3 DNA. The D gene is left open where the match is weak. Some rows have no size entry. The others give once, few or many, or a class for an expanded clone.

>TRBJ2-2|.|.|TRBV6-5
CASSYSPRGDTGELFF
TGTGCCAGCAGTTACTCGCCCAGGGGGGACACCGGGGAGCTGTTTTTT
>TRBJ1-4|.|.|TRBV7-2
CASSTGPTNEKLFF
TGTGCCAGCAGTACAGGGCCTACTAATGAAAAACTGTTTTTT
>TRBJ1-4|TRBD1|.|TRBV11-1
CASSFSGGRGEKLFF
TGTGCCAGCAGCTTCTCAGGGGGGCGAGGAGAAAAACTGTTTTTT
>TRBJ2-3|.|.|TRBV4-2
CASSQGDKRQGRVTQYF
TGTGCCAGCAGCCAAGGGGATAAACGACAGGGGAGGGTTACGCAGTATTTT
>TRBJ1-1|.|.|TRBV6-5
CASIAKNTEAFF
TGTGCCAGCATCGCAAAGAACACTGAAGCTTTCTTT
>TRBJ2-5|.|.|TRBV28
CASTGNRHFQETQYF
TGTGCCAGCACCGGGAACCGACACTTCCAAGAGACCCAGTACTTC
>TRBJ1-1|.|.|TRBV6-6
CASSYGRAEAFF
TGTGCCAGCAGTTACGGGAGGGCTGAAGCTTTCTTT
>TRBJ1-6|.|.|TRBV28
CASSLSGSNSPLHF
TGTGCCAGCAGTTTATCGGGGAGCAATTCACCCCTCCACTTT
>TRBJ2-3|TRBD2|once|TRBV30
CAWRRGLVADTQYF
TGTGCCTGGAGGAGGGGACTAGTCGCAGATACGCAGTATTTT
>TRBJ2-5|TRBD2|.|TRBV28
CASSLAGGRETQYF
TGTGCCAGCAGTTTAGCGGGAGGGCGCGAGACCCAGTACTTC
>TRBJ2-1|.|.|TRBV11-2
CASNAASWEQFF
TGTGCCAGCAACGCCGCTTCCTGGGAGCAGTTCTTC
>TRBJ1-1|.|.|TRBV30
CAWSWQGEWAFF
TGTGCCTGGAGCTGGCAGGGCGAGTGGGCTTTCTTT
>TRBJ1-6|.|.|TRBV27
CASSLNSWKPLHF
TGTGCCAGCAGTTTAAATAGTTGGAAACCCCTCCACTTT
>TRBJ1-1|.|.|TRBV4-1
CASRLQMNTEAFF
TGCGCCAGCAGACTACAGATGAACACTGAAGCTTTCTTT
>TRBJ2-1|TRBD2|.|TRBV5-1
CASGQPGLHNEQFF
TGCGCCAGCGGACAACCGGGACTACACAATGAGCAGTTCTTC
>TRBJ1-2|TRBD1|.|TRBV6-5
CASRGGTAYGYTF
TGTGCCAGCAGGGGAGGGACAGCCTATGGCTACACCTTC
>TRBJ1-4|.|.|TRBV10-1
CASITRVTYATNEKLFF
TGCGCCAGCATAACCAGGGTTACCTACGCAACTAATGAAAAACTGTTTTTT
>TRBJ2-6|.|.|TRBV4-3
CASSQNGGAGGANVLTF
TGCGCCAGCAGCCAAAATGGGGGCGCAGGTGGGGCCAACGTCCTGACTTTC
>TRBJ2-7|TRBD2|once|TRBV4-3
CASSQFSGSVDEQYF
TGCGCCAGCAGCCAGTTTAGCGGGAGTGTAGACGAGCAGTACTTC
>TRBJ1-1|.|.|TRBV6-5
CASRGSRDKAFF
TGTGCCAGCAGGGGGAGCAGGGATAAAGCTTTCTTT
>TRBJ1-1|.|once|TRBV29-1
CSVFRDSGTEAFF
TGCAGCGTCTTCCGGGATTCGGGCACTGAAGCTTTCTTT
>TRBJ1-2|.|.|TRBV2
CASSEVRGSYGYTF
TGTGCCAGCAGTGAAGTTAGGGGATCATATGGCTACACCTTC
>TRBJ2-7|.|.|TRBV28
CASRPPGDSSEQYF
TGTGCCAGCAGGCCCCCGGGGGACTCCAGCGAGCAGTACTTC
>TRBJ1-1|.|.|TRBV7-9
CASSAAVNRGNTEAFF
TGTGCCAGCAGCGCAGCGGTTAATAGGGGGAACACTGAAGCTTTCTTT
>TRBJ2-5|TRBD2|.|TRBV28
CASRGGTSGRKETQYF
TGTGCCAGCAGAGGGGGGACTAGCGGGAGGAAAGAGACCCAGTACTTC
>TRBJ1-1|.|.|TRBV7-9
CASSLVGPRNTEAFF
TGTGCCAGCAGCTTAGTTGGACCGCGGAACACTGAAGCTTTCTTT
>TRBJ1-1|.|.|TRBV4-1
CASRLAIGTEAFF
TGCGCCAGCAGACTTGCAATTGGGACTGAAGCTTTCTTT
>TRBJ1-6|.|.|TRBV23-1
CASSQSREENSPLHF
TGCGCCAGCAGTCAATCGAGGGAGGAGAATTCACCCCTCCACTTT
>TRBJ2-3|.|.|TRBV29-1
CSGRPAGTDTQYF
TGCAGCGGAAGGCCGGCGGGCACAGATACGCAGTATTTT
>TRBJ1-1|.|.|TRBV5-6
CASSAGRNTEAFF
TGTGCCAGCAGCGCTGGCCGGAACACTGAAGCTTTCTTT
>TRBJ1-5|.|.|TRBV27
CASSLQPQHF
TGTGCCAGCAGTCTTCAGCCCCAGCATTTT
>TRBJ1-1|.|.|TRBV5-1
CASSSPGGADTEAFF
TGCGCCAGCAGCTCTCCTGGGGGCGCGGACACTGAAGCTTTCTTT
>TRBJ2-3|TRBD1|.|TRBV6-6
CASGGTGRQGRQYF
TGTGCCAGCGGAGGTACCGGGCGACAGGGTCGCCAGTATTTT
>TRBJ1-1|.|.|TRBV10-2
CASSEIQGWVNTEAFF
TGCGCCAGCAGTGAGATCCAGGGCTGGGTGAACACTGAAGCTTTCTTT
>TRBJ2-5|TRBD1|.|TRBV2
CASSKTPGTGLSETQYF
TGTGCCAGCAGTAAAACTCCCGGGACAGGATTAAGCGAGACCCAGTACTTC
>TRBJ1-4|TRBD1|.|TRBV23-1
CANLSSGQFGPRNEKLFF
TGCGCCAATCTTTCATCGGGACAGTTTGGCCCGCGTAATGAAAAACTGTTTTTT
>TRBJ2-7|.|.|TRBV15
CATSIYTGSYEQYF
TGTGCCACCAGCATATATACAGGGTCCTACGAGCAGTACTTC
>TRBJ2-4|TRBD2|.|TRBV4-2
CASSQDLTSGLAKNIQYF
TGTGCCAGCAGCCAAGATCTGACTAGCGGACTAGCCAAAAACATTCAGTACTTC
>TRBJ2-2|.|.|TRBV3-1/TRBV3-2
CASSLDRRGSTGELFF
TGTGCCAGCAGCCTTGACAGGCGAGGCTCCACCGGGGAGCTGTTTTTT
>TRBJ2-3|.|.|TRBV7-9
CASSSPRGSYRSSTDTQYF
TGTGCCAGCAGTTCCCCTCGGGGGTCCTATCGTTCTAGCACAGATACGCAGTATTTT
>TRBJ2-7|.|.|TRBV6-5
CASSYSGLLSSYEQYF
TGTGCCAGCAGTTACAGCGGACTCCTGAGCTCCTACGAGCAGTACTTC
>TRBJ1-5|.|.|TRBV19
CASSITRDQPQHF
TGTGCCAGTAGTATTACCAGGGATCAGCCCCAGCATTTT
>TRBJ1-5|.|few|TRBV19
CASRDYSNQPQHF
TGTGCCAGTAGGGACTATAGCAATCAGCCCCAGCATTTT
>TRBJ1-2|TRBD1|once|TRBV6-5
CASSYSSGGRPYGYTF
TGTGCCAGCAGTTACTCCTCAGGGGGCCGGCCCTATGGCTACACCTTC
>TRBJ2-1|.|.|TRBV11-2
CASSLEYSNEQFF
TGTGCCAGCAGCTTAGAGTACTCCAATGAGCAGTTCTTC
>TRBJ1-2|.|.|TRBV6-5
CASSSRGGYTF
TGTGCCAGCAGTTCCCGAGGGGGCTACACCTTC
>TRBJ2-1|.|.|TRBV28
CASSSSSGGYNEQFF
TGTGCCAGCAGTTCGAGTAGCGGAGGTTACAATGAGCAGTTCTTC
>TRBJ1-1|.|.|TRBV29-1
CSAEETEAFF
TGCAGCGCCGAGGAGACTGAAGCTTTCTTT
>TRBJ1-5|.|once|TRBV7-9
CASSLGGQPQHF
TGTGCCAGCAGCTTAGGAGGTCAGCCCCAGCATTTT
>TRBJ1-5|.|.|TRBV2
CASQERRYQPQHF
TGTGCCAGCCAAGAGAGGAGGTATCAGCCCCAGCATTTT